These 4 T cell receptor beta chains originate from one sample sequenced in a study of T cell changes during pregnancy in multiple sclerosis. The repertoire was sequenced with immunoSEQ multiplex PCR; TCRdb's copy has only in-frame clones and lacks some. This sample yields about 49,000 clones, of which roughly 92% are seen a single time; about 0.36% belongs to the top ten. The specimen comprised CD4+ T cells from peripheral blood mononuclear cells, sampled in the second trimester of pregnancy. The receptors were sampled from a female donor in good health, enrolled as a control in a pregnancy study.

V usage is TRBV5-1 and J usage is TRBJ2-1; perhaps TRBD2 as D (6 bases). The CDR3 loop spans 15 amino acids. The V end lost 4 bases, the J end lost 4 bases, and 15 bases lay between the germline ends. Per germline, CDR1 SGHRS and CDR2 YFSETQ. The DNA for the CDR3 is TGCGCCAGCAGCCCCGAGGTAGCGGTATACAATGAGCAGTTCTTC. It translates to CASSPEVAVYNEQFF.

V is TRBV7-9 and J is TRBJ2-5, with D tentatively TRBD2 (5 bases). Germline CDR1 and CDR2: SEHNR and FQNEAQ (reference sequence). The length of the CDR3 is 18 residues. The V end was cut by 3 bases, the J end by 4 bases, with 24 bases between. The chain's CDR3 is CASSLGLGGGRWAETQYF. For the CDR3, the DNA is TGTGCCAGCAGCTTGGGATTGGGCGGAGGCCGATGGGCAGAGACCCAGTACTTC.

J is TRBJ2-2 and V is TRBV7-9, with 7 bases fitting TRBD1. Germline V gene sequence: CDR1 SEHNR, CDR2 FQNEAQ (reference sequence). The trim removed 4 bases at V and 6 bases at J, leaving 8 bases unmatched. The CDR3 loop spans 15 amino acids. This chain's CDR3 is CASSSGTVNAGELFF. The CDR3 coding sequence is TGTGCCAGCAGCTCCGGGACAGTAAACGCCGGGGAGCTGTTTTTT.

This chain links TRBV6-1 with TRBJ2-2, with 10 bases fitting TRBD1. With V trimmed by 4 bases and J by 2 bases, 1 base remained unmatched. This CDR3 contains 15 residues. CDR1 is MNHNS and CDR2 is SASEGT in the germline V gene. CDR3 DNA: TGTGCCAGCAGTGTGACAGGGGGCAACACCGGGGAGCTGTTTTTT. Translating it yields CASSVTGGNTGELFF.